This T cell receptor beta chain was captured by sequencing in a study of T cell responses to AZD1222 COVID-19 vaccine. Whole-study results and caveats: Regions 160-218 and 743-854 held dominance among vaccine-associated CD4 TCRs, which spanned spike.

The protocol was immunoSEQ multiplex PCR, while the TCRdb copy is restricted to in-frame clones and leaves out a portion. This repertoire shows about 110,000 clones, roughly 92% found once; its top ten account for roughly 2.5%. As regards this clone: Its antigen is unidentified.

The source is an adult who received the AZD1222 COVID-19 vaccine. Sequencing used peripheral blood, obtained 28 days after the second AZD1222 dose.

CDR3: CASSLLTGMNTEAFF. The DNA for the CDR3 is TGTGCCAGCAGCTTACTTACAGGGATGAACACTGAAGCTTTCTTT. The rearrangement uses TRBV7-2 and TRBJ1-1, with D possibly being TRBD1 (6 bases). This CDR3 spans 15 amino acids. V lost 2 bases to trimming and J lost 0 bases, with 10 bases between them. The germline CDR1 and CDR2 sequences are SGHTA and FQGNSA.